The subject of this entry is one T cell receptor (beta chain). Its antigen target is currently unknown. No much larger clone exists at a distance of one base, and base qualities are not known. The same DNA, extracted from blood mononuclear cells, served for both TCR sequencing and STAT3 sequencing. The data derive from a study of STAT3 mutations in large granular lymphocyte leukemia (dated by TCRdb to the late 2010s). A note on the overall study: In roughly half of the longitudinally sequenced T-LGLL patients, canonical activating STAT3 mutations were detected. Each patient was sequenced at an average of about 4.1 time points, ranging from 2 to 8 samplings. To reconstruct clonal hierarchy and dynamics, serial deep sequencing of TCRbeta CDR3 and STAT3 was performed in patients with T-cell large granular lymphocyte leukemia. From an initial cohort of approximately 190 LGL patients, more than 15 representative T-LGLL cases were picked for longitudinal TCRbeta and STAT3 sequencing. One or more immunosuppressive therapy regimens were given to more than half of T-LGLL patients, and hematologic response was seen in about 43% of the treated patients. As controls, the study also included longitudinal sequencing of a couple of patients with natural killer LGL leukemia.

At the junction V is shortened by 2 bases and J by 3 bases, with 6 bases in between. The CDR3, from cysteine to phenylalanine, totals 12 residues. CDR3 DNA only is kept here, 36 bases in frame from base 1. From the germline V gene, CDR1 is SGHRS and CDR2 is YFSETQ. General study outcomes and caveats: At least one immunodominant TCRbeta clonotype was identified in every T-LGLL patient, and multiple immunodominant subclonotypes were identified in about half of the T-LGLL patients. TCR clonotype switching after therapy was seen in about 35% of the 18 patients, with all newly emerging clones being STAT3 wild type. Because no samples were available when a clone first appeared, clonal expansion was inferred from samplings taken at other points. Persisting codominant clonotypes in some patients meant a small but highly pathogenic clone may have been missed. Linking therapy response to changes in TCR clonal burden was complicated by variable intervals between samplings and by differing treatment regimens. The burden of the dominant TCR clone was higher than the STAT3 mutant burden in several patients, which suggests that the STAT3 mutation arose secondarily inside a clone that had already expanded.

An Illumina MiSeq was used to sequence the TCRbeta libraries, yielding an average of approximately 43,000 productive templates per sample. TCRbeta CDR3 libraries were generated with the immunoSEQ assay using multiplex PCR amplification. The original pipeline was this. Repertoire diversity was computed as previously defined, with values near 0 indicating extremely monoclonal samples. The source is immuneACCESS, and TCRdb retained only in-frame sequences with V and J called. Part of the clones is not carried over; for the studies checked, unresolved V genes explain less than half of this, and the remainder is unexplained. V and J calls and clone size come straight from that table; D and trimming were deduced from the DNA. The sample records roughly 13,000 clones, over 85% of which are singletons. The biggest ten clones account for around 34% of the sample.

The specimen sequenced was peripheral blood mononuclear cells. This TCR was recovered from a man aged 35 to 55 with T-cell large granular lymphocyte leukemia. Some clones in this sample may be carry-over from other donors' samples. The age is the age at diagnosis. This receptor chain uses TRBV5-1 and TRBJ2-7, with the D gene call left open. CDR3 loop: CASSFGDYEQYF. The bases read TGCGCCAGCAGCTTTGGCGACTACGAGCAGTACTTC.